Following are 30 T cell receptor beta chains from one sample sequenced in a study of blood T cell repertoires in COVID-19. Profiling relied on immunoSEQ multiplex PCR, and the TCRdb table lists in-frame clones only, not all of them. The sample includes roughly 68,000 clones, 80% to 90% seen only once; the top ten take around 6.7%. Sequencing was performed on peripheral blood. The receptors were gathered from a woman of 80 years or more with active COVID-19.

This clone was recorded once. V gene TRBV28 combines with J gene TRBJ2-5; D is ambiguous. Germline assignment: CDR1 MDHEN and CDR2 SYDVKM. The CDR3 sequence is 14 residues long. Trimming took 5 bases from V and 5 from J, leaving 15 bases between them. The CDR3 DNA follows: TGTGCCAGCAGTCGGGTCGGTGAGAGGGAGACCCAGTACTTC. Protein product: CASSRVGERETQYF.

The chain is built from TRBV7-8 and TRBJ2-1, with D unresolved. Trimming left V 7 bases short and J 4 bases short, with 11 bases between. The CDR3 extends over 13 amino acids. CDR1 is SGHVS, CDR2 FQNEAQ, per germline. In DNA form, the CDR3 reads TGTGCCAGCACCGAGTCCGTGTACAATGAGCAGTTCTTC. It yields the protein CASTESVYNEQFF.

This sequence joins TRBV6-5 and TRBJ2-1; 7 bases fit TRBD1. J was trimmed by 0 bases and V by 8 bases; bases with no gene match: 7. Germline lookup yields CDR1 MNHEY and CDR2 SVGAGI. This CDR3 spans 15 amino acids. CDR3 sequence reads: CASGRQGFSYNEQFF. In nucleotides, the CDR3 is TGTGCCAGCGGGAGACAGGGCTTCTCCTACAATGAGCAGTTCTTC.

This chain joins TRBV28 and TRBJ1-5, with a weak D call TRBD1 (6 bases). CDR3 length: 15 amino acids. The germline gives CDR1 MDHEN, CDR2 SYDVKM. V lost 7 bases and J 0 bases, leaving 13 bases between the germline ends. Here the CDR3 reads CASIRDNYSNQPQHF. The CDR3 DNA reads as TGTGCCAGCATAAGGGACAACTATAGCAATCAGCCCCAGCATTTT. The full variable domain, its missing parts supplied by reference TRBV28 and TRBJ1-5, is DVKVTQSSRYLVKRTGEKVFLECVQDMDHENMFWYRQDPGLGLRLIYFSYDVKMKEKGDIPEGYSVSREKKERFSLILESASTNQTSMYLCASIRDNYSNQPQHFGDGTRLSIL.

This clone has a single count. The rearrangement uses TRBV6-1 and TRBJ2-1, with TRBD1 matching over 7 bases. From germline, CDR1 is MNHNS and CDR2 SASEGT. The J segment lost 9 bases and the V segment lost 6 bases, leaving 5 bases of the junction unmatched. This CDR3 has 12 amino acids. The CDR3 loop is CASRPDRVEQFF. In nucleotides, the CDR3 is TGTGCCAGCAGACCTGACAGGGTTGAGCAGTTCTTC.

The chain joins TRBV6-5 to TRBJ1-4; weak D call: TRBD1 (5 bases). Trimming removed 6 bases at V and 2 bases at J, with 10 bases between. The CDR3 sequence is 14 residues long. Germline V gene lookup returns CDR1 MNHEY and CDR2 SVGAGI. The CDR3: CASSGKGTNEKLFF. For the CDR3, the DNA is TGTGCCAGCAGCGGAAAGGGGACTAATGAAAAACTGTTTTTT.

For the CDR3, the DNA is TGTGCCAGCAGTCCACAGCTTGTCGCGTTAGATACGCAGTATTTT. Translating gives CASSPQLVALDTQYF. The chain couples TRBV27 to TRBJ2-3; D remains unclear. The CDR3 is 15 amino acids. Germline CDR1 reads MNHEY; CDR2 reads SMNVEV (reference sequence). The germline V and J ends were trimmed by 5 bases and 5 bases, with 17 bases remaining between them.

The J gene is TRBJ1-1, the V gene TRBV18; D gene unclear. V gave up 4 bases and J gave up 8 bases, with 14 bases separating them. Germline lookup yields CDR1 KGHSH and CDR2 LQKENI. This CDR3 comprises 13 residues. CDR3 bases: TGTGCCAGCTCACGACGGGGAGATGTAGAAGCTTTCTTT. It is translated as CASSRRGDVEAFF.

The chain couples TRBV5-4 to TRBJ2-3; 12 nucleotides align to TRBD1. The ends lost 4 bases at V and 6 bases at J; junction bases unmatched: 9. Germline V gene sequence: CDR1 SGHNT, CDR2 YYREEE (reference sequence). The CDR3 loop spans 16 amino acids. The CDR3 nucleotides are TGTGCCAGCAGCCCTACGGGACAGGGGGCGCGGGATACGCAGTATTTT. This gives the protein CASSPTGQGARDTQYF. Combining the CDR3 with reference TRBV5-4 and TRBJ2-3 gives the whole variable domain ETGVTQSPTHLIKTRGQQVTLRCSSQSGHNTVSWYQQALGQGPQFIFQYYREEENGRGNFPPRFSGLQFPNYSSELNVNALELDDSALYLCASSPTGQGARDTQYFGPGTRLTVL.

The rearrangement joins TRBV11-2 to TRBJ2-1, with 10 bases matching TRBD1. Unmatched junction bases numbered 10, after V lost 5 bases and J lost 6 bases. This CDR3 has 16 amino acids. From germline, CDR1 is SGHAT and CDR2 FQNNGV. CDR3: CASSLAVGQGINEQFF. In DNA, the CDR3 is TGTGCCAGCAGCCTAGCCGTGGGACAGGGGATCAATGAGCAGTTCTTC. The variable domain in full, completed from reference TRBV11-2 and TRBJ2-1, reads EAGVAQSPRYKIIEKRQSVAFWCNPISGHATLYWYQQILGQGPKLLIQFQNNGVVDDSQLPKDRFSAERLKGVDSTLKIQPAKLEDSAVYLCASSLAVGQGINEQFFGPGTRLTVL.

The chain has TRBV28 and TRBJ1-1; 7 positions match TRBD1. Unmatched junction bases numbered 8, after V lost 6 bases and J lost 4 bases. Germline loops: CDR1 MDHEN, CDR2 SYDVKM. CDR3 length: 14 amino acids. Here the CDR3 reads CASSYRGIGTEAFF. CDR3 sequence (DNA): TGTGCCAGCAGCTACAGGGGAATTGGCACTGAAGCTTTCTTT.

V and J are TRBV5-4 and TRBJ2-1; D perhaps matches TRBD1 (5 bases). The V end was cut by 5 bases, the J end by 0 bases, with 15 bases between. CDR1 SGHNT and CDR2 YYREEE come from the germline V gene (reference sequence). The CDR3 contains 16 residues. The DNA for the CDR3 is TGTGCCAGCAGTACAGGTTCCTCCAGCTCCTACAATGAGCAGTTCTTC. It yields the protein CASSTGSSSSYNEQFF.

The CDR3 DNA reads as TGTGCCAGCAGTTACAAAGGGGTGGGCAATCAGCCCCAGCATTTT. It codes for CASSYKGVGNQPQHF. The J gene is TRBJ1-5, the V gene TRBV6-2 or TRBV6-3, with D perhaps TRBD1 (5 bases). The CDR3 has 15 residues. V lost 2 bases to trimming and J lost 2 bases, with 10 bases between them. CDR1 and CDR2 from the germline V gene are MNHEY and SVGEGT.

The chain couples TRBV20-1 to TRBJ1-3; no firm D call. Between the trimmed V and J ends, which lost 3 bases and 2 bases, there was a span of 11 bases. The germline V gene has CDR1 DFQATT and CDR2 SNEGSKA (reference sequence). The CDR3 is made up of 14 amino acids. DNA for the CDR3: TGCAGTGCTAGTCTACAGCCTACTGGAAACACCATATATTTT. This sequence encodes CSASLQPTGNTIYF.

The chain has TRBV7-2 and TRBJ2-4, with unresolved D. Deletions cut 4 bases from V and 0 bases from J, with 10 bases between. Germline V lookup: CDR1 SGHTA, CDR2 FQGNSA. The CDR3 sequence is 15 residues long. In DNA, the CDR3 is TGTGCCAGCAGCTCAGCACTGATAGCCAAAAACATTCAGTACTTC. Residues: CASSSALIAKNIQYF.

This clone was recorded once. The chain uses TRBV19 and TRBJ1-5; no clear D. V was trimmed by 6 bases and J by 4 bases, leaving 13 bases between them. CDR3 length: 14 amino acids. CDR1 and CDR2 (germline): LNHDA, SQIVND (reference sequence). In DNA form, the CDR3 reads TGTGCCAGTAGAAGGCGGGAAGAGAATCAGCCCCAGCATTTT. It yields the protein CASRRREENQPQHF. Full variable domain (missing parts from reference TRBV19 and TRBJ1-5): DGGITQSPKYLFRKEGQNVTLSCEQNLNHDAMYWYRQDPGQGLRLIYYSQIVNDFQKGDIAEGYSVSREKKESFPLTVTSAQKNPTAFYLCASRRREENQPQHFGDGTRLSIL.

The rearrangement joins TRBV28 to TRBJ2-3, with unresolved D. Trimming left V 2 bases short and J 0 bases short, with 6 bases between. Germline V lookup: CDR1 MDHEN, CDR2 SYDVKM. The CDR3 contains 14 residues. CDR3 loop: CASSLLESTDTQYF. The CDR3 nucleotides read TGTGCCAGCAGTTTACTAGAGAGCACAGATACGCAGTATTTT.

The chain has TRBV19 and TRBJ1-4; D uncertain. The CDR3 sequence is 13 residues long. CDR1 is LNHDA and CDR2 is SQIVND in the germline V gene (reference sequence). V lost 7 bases and J 8 bases, leaving 14 bases between the germline ends. CDR3 region: CASKSRGGEKLFF. CDR3 nucleotide sequence: TGTGCCAGTAAATCACGGGGAGGGGAAAAACTGTTTTTT. Combining the CDR3 with reference TRBV19 and TRBJ1-4 gives the whole variable domain DGGITQSPKYLFRKEGQNVTLSCEQNLNHDAMYWYRQDPGQGLRLIYYSQIVNDFQKGDIAEGYSVSREKKESFPLTVTSAQKNPTAFYLCASKSRGGEKLFFGSGTQLSVL.

V is TRBV28 and J is TRBJ2-7; 7 bases agree with TRBD1. J gave up 2 bases and V 5 bases, and 9 bases lay outside the gene matches. Germline V gives CDR1 MDHEN, CDR2 SYDVKM. The CDR3 runs 15 residues. CDR3 coding DNA: TGTGCCAGCAGTGACGCTAGGGGGCCAGCCTACGAGCAGTACTTC. Protein product: CASSDARGPAYEQYF. The full variable domain, rest sourced from reference TRBV28 and TRBJ2-7, is DVKVTQSSRYLVKRTGEKVFLECVQDMDHENMFWYRQDPGLGLRLIYFSYDVKMKEKGDIPEGYSVSREKKERFSLILESASTNQTSMYLCASSDARGPAYEQYFGPGTRLTVT.

This chain links TRBV5-1 with TRBJ2-3; D is uncertain. Germline V gene data show CDR1 as SGHRS and CDR2 as YFSETQ. The CDR3 length is 15 residues. Trimming took 3 bases from V and 2 from J, leaving 13 bases between them. CDR3 bases: TGCGCCAGCAGCTCGGGTTTCCAAAACACAGATACGCAGTATTTT. Translating gives CASSSGFQNTDTQYF.

The J gene is TRBJ2-7, the V gene TRBV25-1; 7 bases match TRBD1. The germline CDR1 and CDR2 sequences are MGHDK and SYGVNS. The ends lost 2 bases at V and 2 bases at J; junction bases unmatched: 9. The CDR3 loop spans 16 amino acids. CDR3 loop: CASSEGWGQGAYEQYF. DNA of the CDR3: TGTGCCAGCAGTGAAGGATGGGGTCAGGGGGCCTACGAGCAGTACTTC.

The rearrangement uses TRBV5-4 and TRBJ1-3; 9 bases match TRBD1. Per germline, CDR1 SGHNT and CDR2 YYREEE (reference sequence). The V and J ends lost 4 bases and 3 bases, in that order; junction bases with no gene match: 2. CDR3 length: 14 residues. This CDR3 reads CASSLTGGGNTIYF. In DNA, the CDR3 is TGTGCCAGCAGCCTGACAGGGGGTGGAAACACCATATATTTT. Filled out from reference TRBV5-4 and TRBJ1-3, the complete variable domain reads ETGVTQSPTHLIKTRGQQVTLRCSSQSGHNTVSWYQQALGQGPQFIFQYYREEENGRGNFPPRFSGLQFPNYSSELNVNALELDDSALYLCASSLTGGGNTIYFGEGSWLTVV.

The chain links TRBV28 to TRBJ2-7, with D perhaps TRBD2 (5 bases). The germline gives CDR1 MDHEN, CDR2 SYDVKM. V lost 4 bases and J 1 base, leaving 14 bases between the germline ends. The CDR3 covers 15 residues. In DNA form, the CDR3 reads TGTGCCAGCAGTTCCCCCCGAGGGTCTTCCTACGAGCAGTACTTC. Translation: CASSSPRGSSYEQYF.

The V call is TRBV5-1, the J call TRBJ2-7, with 7 bases aligning to TRBD1. This CDR3 contains 15 residues. V shed 4 bases and J 3 bases; nucleotides not matched to a gene: 10. Germline assignment: CDR1 SGHRS and CDR2 YFSETQ. The CDR3 nucleotides are TGCGCCAGCAGCACCGGTTTTCGGGACAGCTACGAGCAGTACTTC. Its protein product is CASSTGFRDSYEQYF.

The V and J genes are TRBV5-5 and TRBJ2-2; 10 nucleotides line up with TRBD1. This CDR3 contains 16 residues. V shed 0 bases and J 7 bases; nucleotides not matched to a gene: 6. In germline, CDR1 is SGHKS, CDR2 YYEKEE (reference sequence). CDR3 sequence reads: CASSLVTGGHIGELFF. The CDR3 DNA sequence: TGTGCCAGCAGCTTGGTGACAGGGGGCCATATCGGGGAGCTGTTTTTT.

The rearrangement joins TRBV6-2 or TRBV6-3 to TRBJ2-1; no clear D gene. CDR3 length equals 13 residues. Germline loops: CDR1 MNHEY, CDR2 SVGEGT. Trimming removed 3 bases at V and 5 bases at J, with 8 bases between. CDR3 sequence: CASSYMYNNEQFF. The CDR3 nucleotides read TGTGCCAGCAGTTATATGTACAACAATGAGCAGTTCTTC.

This chain's CDR3 is CASSADRVGSGANVLTF. CDR3 coding DNA: TGTGCCAGCAGCGCGGACAGGGTTGGCTCTGGGGCCAACGTCCTGACTTTC. The rearrangement uses TRBV9 and TRBJ2-6, with 8 bases that match TRBD1. CDR3 size: 17 residues. Germline CDR1 is SGDLS and CDR2 is YYNGEE. J gave up 0 bases and V 3 bases, and 5 bases lay outside the gene matches.

The chain couples TRBV28 to TRBJ1-2; D is ambiguous. The CDR3 runs 13 residues. Trimming took 4 bases from V and 3 from J, leaving 9 bases between them. Germline V gene lookup returns CDR1 MDHEN and CDR2 SYDVKM. The CDR3 is CASSSPNYYGYTF. The CDR3 nucleotides are TGTGCCAGCAGTTCACCAAACTACTATGGCTACACCTTC.

The chain employs TRBV15 and TRBJ2-5; perhaps TRBD1 as D (7 bases). V was pared by 0 bases and J by 3 bases, with 17 bases between. Germline V CDR1 and CDR2: LNHNV, YYDKDF (reference sequence). The CDR3 covers 17 residues. CDR3 sequence reads: CATSRDLGGGGEETQYF. The CDR3 DNA sequence: TGTGCCACCAGCAGAGATCTTGGAGGAGGGGGCGAAGAGACCCAGTACTTC.

This clone is a singleton in its sample. The V gene is TRBV19, the J gene TRBJ2-5, with 10 bases that match TRBD1. CDR1 and CDR2 from the germline V gene are LNHDA and SQIVND (reference sequence). The CDR3 contains 13 residues. Unmatched junction bases numbered 3, after V lost 4 bases and J lost 7 bases. CDR3 amino acids: CASSRDRGSTQYF. As DNA, the CDR3 is TGTGCCAGTAGTAGGGACAGGGGCTCGACCCAGTACTTC.